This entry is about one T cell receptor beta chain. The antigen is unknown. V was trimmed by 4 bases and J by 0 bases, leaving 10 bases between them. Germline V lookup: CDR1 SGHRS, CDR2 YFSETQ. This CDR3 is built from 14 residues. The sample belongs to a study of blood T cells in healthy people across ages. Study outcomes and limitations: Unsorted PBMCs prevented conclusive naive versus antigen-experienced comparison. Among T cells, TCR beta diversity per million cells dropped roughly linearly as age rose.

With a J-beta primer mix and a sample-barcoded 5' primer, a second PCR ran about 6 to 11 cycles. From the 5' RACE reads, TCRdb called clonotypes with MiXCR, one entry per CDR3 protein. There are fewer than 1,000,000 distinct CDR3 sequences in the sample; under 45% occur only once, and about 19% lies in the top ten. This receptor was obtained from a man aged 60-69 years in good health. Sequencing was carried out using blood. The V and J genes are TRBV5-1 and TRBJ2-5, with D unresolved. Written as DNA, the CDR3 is TGCGCCAGCAGCGCTCAATGGTACCAAGAGACCCAGTACTTC. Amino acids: CASSAQWYQETQYF.